These T cell receptor beta chains were read from a single sample in a study of T cells of healthy individuals. From the 5' RACE reads, TCRdb called clonotypes with MiXCR, one entry per CDR3 protein. The table lists 63,000 or so distinct CDR3 sequences, around 15% of them singletons. These receptors were taken from a human donor in good health. Each CDR3 is given with its conserved first and last residue. D genes are given only for firm matches. Size tells how often a clone was seen (once, few, many) or the class of an expanded clone, and some rows leave it out.

clone_size,v_call,d_call,j_call,cdr3_aa,cdr3_nt
few,TRBV6-5,TRBD1,TRBJ1-2,CASSRRTGVGGYTF,TGTGCCAGCAGCCGAAGGACAGGCGTAGGGGGCTACACCTTC
many,TRBV5-1,TRBD1,TRBJ1-2,CASSLGQGGGYTF,TGCGCCAGCAGCCTGGGACAGGGGGGAGGCTACACCTTC
many,TRBV15,TRBD1,TRBJ2-7,CATSRAPGQTGSYEQYF,TGTGCCACCAGCAGAGCGCCGGGACAGACCGGCTCCTACGAGCAGTACTTC
NA,TRBV19,NA,TRBJ2-5,CASSPRGYETQYF,TGTGCCAGTAGTCCGCGAGGGTACGAGACCCAGTACTTC
once,TRBV12-3/TRBV12-4,NA,TRBJ2-1,CASSFMRGRGNEQFF,TGTGCCAGCAGTTTTATGCGGGGGAGGGGGAATGAGCAGTTCTTC
NA,TRBV20-1,TRBD1,TRBJ2-7,CSARDGQASSYEQYF,TGCAGTGCTAGAGATGGACAGGCTTCAAGCTACGAGCAGTACTTC
many,TRBV6-5,TRBD2,TRBJ2-3,CASSPGLATSDTQYF,TGTGCCAGCAGCCCGGGACTAGCGACATCAGATACGCAGTATTTT
NA,TRBV6-5,NA,TRBJ1-5,CASSAQPNQPQHF,TGTGCCAGCAGTGCACAGCCGAATCAGCCCCAGCATTTT
many,TRBV19,TRBD1,TRBJ2-1,CASSIIGAGGNEQFF,TGTGCCAGTAGTATAATCGGGGCAGGGGGCAATGAGCAGTTCTTC
few,TRBV6-5,NA,TRBJ1-6,CASSYSGQSQDNSPLHF,TGTGCCAGCAGTTACTCGGGCCAGTCTCAGGACAATTCACCCCTCCACTTT
NA,TRBV4-3,NA,TRBJ2-7,CASSQGPVAYEQYF,TGCGCCAGCAGCCAAGGGCCCGTAGCGTACGAGCAGTACTTC
NA,TRBV20-1,NA,TRBJ1-5,CSASSGGKQPQHF,TGCAGTGCTAGTTCTGGGGGTAAGCAGCCCCAGCATTTT
NA,TRBV20-1,TRBD2,TRBJ2-1,CSAYERGAGGEQFF,TGCAGTGCGTATGAGCGGGGGGCCGGTGGTGAGCAGTTCTTC
many,TRBV24-1,NA,TRBJ2-3,CATSDFWTDTQYF,TGTGCCACCAGTGATTTTTGGACGGATACGCAGTATTTT
many,TRBV5-1,TRBD1,TRBJ2-7,CASSLQGARNEQYF,TGCGCCAGCAGCTTGCAGGGGGCGAGGAACGAGCAGTACTTC
NA,TRBV7-2,NA,TRBJ2-3,CASSLAGGADTQYF,TGTGCCAGCAGCTTAGCAGGGGGAGCAGATACGCAGTATTTT
many,TRBV20-1,NA,TRBJ2-5,CSAFKEKTQYF,TGCAGTGCCTTTAAGGAAAAGACCCAGTACTTC
many,TRBV7-2,TRBD2,TRBJ2-1,CASSLYRGGSYNEQFF,TGTGCCAGCAGCTTATATCGGGGGGGCTCCTACAATGAGCAGTTCTTC
medium-sized,TRBV6-2/TRBV6-3,TRBD1,TRBJ1-1,CASSPDRGLTEAFF,TGTGCCAGCAGTCCCGACAGGGGGCTTACTGAAGCTTTCTTT
many,TRBV3-1,NA,TRBJ1-3,CASSQDPWGNTIYF,TGTGCCAGCAGCCAAGATCCTTGGGGAAACACCATATATTTT
NA,TRBV28,TRBD1,TRBJ1-2,CTSISPGQGYYGYTF,TGTACCAGCATTAGCCCGGGACAGGGATACTATGGCTACACCTTC
many,TRBV6-1,NA,TRBJ2-7,CASRARQVPYEQYF,TGTGCCAGCAGGGCGAGACAGGTCCCCTACGAGCAGTACTTC
many,TRBV5-4,TRBD2,TRBJ2-1,CASSFDSGTSNEQFF,TGTGCCAGCAGCTTCGACTCCGGGACTAGCAATGAGCAGTTCTTC
many,TRBV9,NA,TRBJ2-2,CASNPNTGELFF,TGTGCCAGTAATCCGAACACCGGGGAGCTGTTTTTT
NA,TRBV7-3,TRBD2,TRBJ2-5,CASSSVSGGGVETQYF,TGTGCCAGCAGCTCCGTCTCGGGGGGTGGGGTAGAGACCCAGTACTTC
many,TRBV3-2,NA,TRBJ2-7,CASSQYHPGTGRDEQYF,TGTGCCAGCAGCCAATACCATCCCGGGACAGGGAGGGACGAGCAGTACTTC
NA,TRBV4-3,TRBD2,TRBJ2-1,CASSQEPGLVNEQFF,TGCGCCAGCAGCCAAGAACCGGGACTAGTAAATGAGCAGTTCTTC
NA,TRBV7-9,TRBD1,TRBJ1-2,CASSRSRGIWGYTF,TGTGCCAGCAGCAGGTCCAGGGGGATCTGGGGCTACACCTTC
many,TRBV20-1,NA,TRBJ1-5,CSVQGSMDQPQHF,TGCAGTGTTCAGGGATCTATGGATCAGCCCCAGCATTTT
NA,TRBV7-9,NA,TRBJ2-2,CASISKTGELFF,TGTGCCAGCATCAGTAAAACCGGGGAGCTGTTTTTT
many,TRBV2,NA,TRBJ1-4,CASRLTSYEKLFF,TGTGCCAGCAGGTTGACGTCGTATGAAAAACTGTTTTTT
many,TRBV9,TRBD1,TRBJ1-2,CASSVGTASPGYTF,TGTGCCAGCAGCGTGGGGACAGCCTCCCCGGGCTACACCTTC
NA,TRBV19,TRBD1,TRBJ2-7,CASSLRQGYEQYF,TGTGCCAGTAGTCTTAGACAGGGCTACGAGCAGTACTTC
NA,TRBV12-3/TRBV12-4,NA,TRBJ1-2,CASSLGGGAGGYTF,TGTGCCAGCAGTTTAGGTGGGGGGGCAGGCGGCTACACCTTC
NA,TRBV29-1,TRBD2,TRBJ2-3,CSVFTSGSTDTQYF,TGCAGCGTTTTTACTAGCGGGAGCACAGATACGCAGTATTTT
NA,TRBV10-1,NA,TRBJ1-5,CASSEEGSGHNQPQHF,TGCGCCAGCAGTGAAGAAGGCAGTGGTCACAATCAGCCCCAGCATTTT
many,TRBV19,TRBD1,TRBJ2-2,CASSIDLQGAGELFF,TGTGCCAGTAGTATAGATCTGCAGGGGGCTGGGGAGCTGTTTTTT
many,TRBV2,NA,TRBJ2-3,CASRPGESQNTQYF,TGTGCCAGCAGGCCGGGGGAATCACAGAATACGCAGTATTTT
many,TRBV6-4,TRBD2,TRBJ2-3,CASSDTSGTDTQYF,TGTGCCAGCAGTGACACTAGCGGCACAGATACGCAGTATTTT
many,TRBV7-2,NA,TRBJ2-1,CASTQGRYNEQFF,TGTGCCAGCACCCAGGGACGCTACAATGAGCAGTTCTTC
few,TRBV24-1,NA,TRBJ1-2,CATSDPRQYGYTF,TGTGCCACCAGTGATCCCCGGCAATATGGCTACACCTTC
few,TRBV5-1,NA,TRBJ2-7,CASTPTVVNYEQYF,TGCGCCAGCACCCCGACAGTAGTGAACTACGAGCAGTACTTC